This T cell receptor beta chain was identified during a study of control samples from healthy donors and cancer patients. With 6 bases removed from V and 5 bases from J, the gap between germline ends came to 7 bases. The CDR3 loop spans 11 amino acids. Per the germline V gene, CDR1 is SNHLY and CDR2 is FYNNEI. Clones were read by immunoSEQ multiplex PCR, and TCRdb kept only the in-frame ones, dropping some. The data contain approximately 17,000 clones, 85% to 90% of them seen just once; the ten biggest clones take up about 34%. The TCR was taken from a man in his fifties or sixties with head and neck cancer. The sequenced material came from PBMCs. This chain joins TRBV2 and TRBJ2-5, with D maybe TRBD2 (5 bases). CDR3 in DNA: TGTGCCAGCAGGCGGAGGGAGACCCAGTACTTC. Its protein product is CASRRRETQYF.